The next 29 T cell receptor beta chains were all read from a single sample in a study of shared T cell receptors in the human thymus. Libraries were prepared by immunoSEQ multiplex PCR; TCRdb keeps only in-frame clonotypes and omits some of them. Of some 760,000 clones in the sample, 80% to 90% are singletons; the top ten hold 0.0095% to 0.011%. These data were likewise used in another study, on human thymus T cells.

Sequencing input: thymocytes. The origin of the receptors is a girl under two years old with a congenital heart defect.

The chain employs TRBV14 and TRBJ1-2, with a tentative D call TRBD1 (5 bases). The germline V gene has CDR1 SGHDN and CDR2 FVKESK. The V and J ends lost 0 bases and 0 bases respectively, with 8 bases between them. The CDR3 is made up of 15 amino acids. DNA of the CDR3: TGTGCCAGCAGCCAAGATGACAGCTCTAACTATGGCTACACCTTC. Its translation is CASSQDDSSNYGYTF.

DNA of the CDR3: TGCGCCAGCAGCCAAAAGGTGGACAGGGGCCCCTACAATGAGCAGTTCTTC. This sequence encodes CASSQKVDRGPYNEQFF. This chain links TRBV4-1 with TRBJ2-1, with 9 bases that match TRBD1. The CDR3 runs to 17 residues. CDR1 and CDR2 from the germline V gene are MGHRA and YSYEKL. Trimming took 2 bases from V and 2 from J; bases not matched to a gene: 7.

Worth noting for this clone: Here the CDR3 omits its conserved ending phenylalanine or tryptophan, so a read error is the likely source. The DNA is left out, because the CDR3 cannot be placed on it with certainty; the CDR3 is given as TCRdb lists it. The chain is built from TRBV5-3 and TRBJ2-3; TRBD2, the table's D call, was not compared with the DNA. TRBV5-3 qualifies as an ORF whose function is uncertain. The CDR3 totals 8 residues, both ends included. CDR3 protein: CAVSGGWS.

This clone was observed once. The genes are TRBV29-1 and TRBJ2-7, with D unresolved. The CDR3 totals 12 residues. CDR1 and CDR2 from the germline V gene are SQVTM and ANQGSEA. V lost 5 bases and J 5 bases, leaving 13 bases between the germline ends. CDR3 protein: CSVLSNSNEQYF. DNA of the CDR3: TGCAGCGTTCTAAGTAATTCGAACGAGCAGTACTTC.

CDR3 residues: CASSRQGENTEAFF. The DNA of the CDR3 is TGTGCCAGCAGCCGACAGGGGGAGAACACTGAAGCTTTCTTT. The genes are TRBV28 and TRBJ1-1, with 9 bases aligning to TRBD1. The length of the CDR3 is 14 residues. Trimming at V came to 6 bases and at J to 1 base, leaving 3 bases not matched to a gene. CDR1 is MDHEN, CDR2 SYDVKM, per germline.

In DNA, the CDR3 is TGTGCCAGCAGCCTGACAGGGGGCCCGAACACTGAAGCTTTCTTT. It yields the protein CASSLTGGPNTEAFF. The V and J genes are TRBV6-1 and TRBJ1-1; 10 bases are shared with TRBD1. This CDR3 contains 15 residues. CDR1 is MNHNS and CDR2 is SASEGT in the germline V gene. The V gene end was trimmed by 6 bases and the J gene end by 1 base; junction bases not matched to a gene: 5.

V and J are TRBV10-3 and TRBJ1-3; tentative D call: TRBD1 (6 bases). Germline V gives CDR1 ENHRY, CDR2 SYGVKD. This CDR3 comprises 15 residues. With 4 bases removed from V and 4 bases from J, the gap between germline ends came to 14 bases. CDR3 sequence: CAISASGGGGNTIYF. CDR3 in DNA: TGTGCCATCAGTGCCTCGGGAGGGGGGGGAAACACCATATATTTT.

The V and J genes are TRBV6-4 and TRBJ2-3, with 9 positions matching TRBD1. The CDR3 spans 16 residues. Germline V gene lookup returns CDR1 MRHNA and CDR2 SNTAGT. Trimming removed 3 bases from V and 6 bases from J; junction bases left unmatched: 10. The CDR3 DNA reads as TGTGCCAGCAGTGAGTTCAAAGGGACAGGGATGGATACGCAGTATTTT. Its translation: CASSEFKGTGMDTQYF.

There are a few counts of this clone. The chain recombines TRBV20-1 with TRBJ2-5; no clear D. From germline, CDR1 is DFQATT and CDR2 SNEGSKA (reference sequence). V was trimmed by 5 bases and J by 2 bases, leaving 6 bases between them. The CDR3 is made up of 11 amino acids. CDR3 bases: TGCAGTGCTTTGCAGCAAGAGACCCAGTACTTC. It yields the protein CSALQQETQYF.

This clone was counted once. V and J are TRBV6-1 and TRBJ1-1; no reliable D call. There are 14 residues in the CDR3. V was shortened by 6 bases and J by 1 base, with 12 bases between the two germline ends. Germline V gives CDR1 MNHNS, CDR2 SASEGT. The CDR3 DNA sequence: TGTGCCAGCAGGTCCCGTACCGGGAACACTGAAGCTTTCTTT. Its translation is CASRSRTGNTEAFF.

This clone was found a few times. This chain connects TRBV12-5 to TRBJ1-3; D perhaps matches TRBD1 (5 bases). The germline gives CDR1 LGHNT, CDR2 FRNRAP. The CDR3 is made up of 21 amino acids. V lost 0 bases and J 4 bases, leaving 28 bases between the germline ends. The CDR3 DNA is TGTGCTAGTGGTTTGGTAGGGTCGGGTCAGGGCAAATCCATCCTAGGAAACACCATATATTTT. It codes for CASGLVGSGQGKSILGNTIYF.

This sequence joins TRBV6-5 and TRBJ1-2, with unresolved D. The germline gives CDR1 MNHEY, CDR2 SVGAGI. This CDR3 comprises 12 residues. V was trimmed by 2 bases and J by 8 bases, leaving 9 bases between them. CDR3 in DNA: TGTGCCAGCAGTTACGTAGGAGCCGGCTACACCTTC. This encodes CASSYVGAGYTF.

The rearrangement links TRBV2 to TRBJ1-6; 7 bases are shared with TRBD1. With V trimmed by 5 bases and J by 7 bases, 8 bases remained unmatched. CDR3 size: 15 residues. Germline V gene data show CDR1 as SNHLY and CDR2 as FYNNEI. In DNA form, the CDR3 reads TGTGCCAGCAGTATCGGGACAGCCCAAAATTCACCCCTCCACTTT. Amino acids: CASSIGTAQNSPLHF.

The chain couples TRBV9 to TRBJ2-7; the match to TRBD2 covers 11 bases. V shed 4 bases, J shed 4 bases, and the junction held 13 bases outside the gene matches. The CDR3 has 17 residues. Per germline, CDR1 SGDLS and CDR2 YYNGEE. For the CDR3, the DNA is TGTGCCAGCAGCCCCTCACACCCGGGACTAGCGGATTACGAGCAGTACTTC. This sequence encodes CASSPSHPGLADYEQYF.

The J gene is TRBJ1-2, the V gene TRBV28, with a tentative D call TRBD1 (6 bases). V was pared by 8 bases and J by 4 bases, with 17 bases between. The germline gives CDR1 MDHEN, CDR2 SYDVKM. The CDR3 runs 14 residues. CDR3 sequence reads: CASEKQGGGYGYTF. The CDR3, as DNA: TGTGCCAGCGAGAAACAGGGTGGGGGCTATGGCTACACCTTC.

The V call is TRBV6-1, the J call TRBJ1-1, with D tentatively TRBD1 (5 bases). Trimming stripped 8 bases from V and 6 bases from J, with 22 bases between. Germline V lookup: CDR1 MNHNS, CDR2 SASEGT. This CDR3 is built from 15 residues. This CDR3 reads CASPPDSFVCAEAFF. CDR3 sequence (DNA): TGTGCCAGCCCCCCAGACAGCTTTGTGTGCGCTGAAGCTTTCTTT.

The CDR3 sequence: CASSPSSFRQGYQPQHF. CDR3 sequence (DNA): TGTGCCAGCTCACCATCGTCTTTTCGACAGGGGTATCAGCCCCAGCATTTT. V gene TRBV18 combines with J gene TRBJ1-5; the match to TRBD1 covers 8 bases. Germline-derived CDR1 and CDR2 are KGHSH and LQKENI. The CDR3 has 17 residues. Germline trimming cut 2 bases from V and 5 bases from J; bases unmatched to any gene: 11.

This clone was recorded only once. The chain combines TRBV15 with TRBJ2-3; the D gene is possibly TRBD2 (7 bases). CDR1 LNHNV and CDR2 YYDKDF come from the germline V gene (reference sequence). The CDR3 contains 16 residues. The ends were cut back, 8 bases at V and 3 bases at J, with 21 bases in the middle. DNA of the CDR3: TGTGCCACCCGAGATTTGGGGGGGCGAAGGACAGATACGCAGTATTTT. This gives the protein CATRDLGGRRTDTQYF. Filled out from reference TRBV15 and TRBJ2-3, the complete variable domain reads DAMVIQNPRYQVTQFGKPVTLSCSQTLNHNVMYWYQQKSSQAPKLLFHYYDKDFNNEADTPDNFQSRRPNTSFCFLDIRSPGLGDTAMYLCATRDLGGRRTDTQYFGPGTRLTVL.

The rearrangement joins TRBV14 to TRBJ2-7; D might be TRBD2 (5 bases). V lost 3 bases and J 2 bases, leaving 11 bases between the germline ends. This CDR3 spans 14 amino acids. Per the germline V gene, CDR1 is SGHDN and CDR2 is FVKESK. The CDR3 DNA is TGTGCCAGCAGCCATATCTCGGGGACCTACGAGCAGTACTTC. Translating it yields CASSHISGTYEQYF. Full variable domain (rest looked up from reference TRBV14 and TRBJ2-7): EAGVTQFPSHSVIEKGQTVTLRCDPISGHDNLYWYRRVMGKEIKFLLHFVKESKQDESGMPNNRFLAERTGGTYSTLKVQPAELEDSGVYFCASSHISGTYEQYFGPGTRLTVT.

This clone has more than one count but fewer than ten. CDR3 sequence reads: CAIRTDRVATGANVLTF. The CDR3 nucleotides are TGTGCCATCAGAACGGACAGGGTTGCGACTGGGGCCAACGTCCTGACTTTC. The chain carries TRBV10-3 and TRBJ2-6; TRBD1 matches 8 bases. CDR1 is ENHRY, CDR2 SYGVKD, per germline. V trimming: 6 bases; J trimming: 2 bases; junction bases outside the gene matches: 9. The length of the CDR3 is 17 residues.

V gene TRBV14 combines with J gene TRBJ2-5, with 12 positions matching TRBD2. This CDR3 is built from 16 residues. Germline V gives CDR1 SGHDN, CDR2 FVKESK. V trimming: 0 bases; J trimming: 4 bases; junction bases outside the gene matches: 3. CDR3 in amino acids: CASSQEVLAGGETQYF. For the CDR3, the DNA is TGTGCCAGCAGCCAAGAAGTACTAGCGGGGGGAGAGACCCAGTACTTC.

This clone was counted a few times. CDR3 nucleotides: TGTGCCAGCAGCTTCGGGGGGCCTCAAGAGACCCAGTACTTC. Translated, it gives CASSFGGPQETQYF. This rearrangement joins TRBV7-3 to TRBJ2-5; tentative D call: TRBD2 (7 bases). Germline CDR1 is SGHTA and CDR2 is FQGTGA. Trimming removed 3 bases at V and 2 bases at J, with 10 bases between. CDR3 length: 14 residues.

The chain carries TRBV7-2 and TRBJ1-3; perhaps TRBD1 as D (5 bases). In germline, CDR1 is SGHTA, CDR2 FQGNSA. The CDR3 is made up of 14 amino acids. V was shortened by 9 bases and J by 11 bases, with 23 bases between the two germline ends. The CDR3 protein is CASTIQAGKGPIYF. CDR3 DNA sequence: TGTGCCAGTACTATACAGGCTGGCAAGGGTCCCATATATTTT.

The CDR3 coding sequence is TGTGCCAGCAGCATCGACAGGGGATACGAGCAGTACTTC. As protein: CASSIDRGYEQYF. V is TRBV27 and J is TRBJ2-7; 8 nucleotides match TRBD1. This CDR3 is built from 13 residues. Per germline, CDR1 MNHEY and CDR2 SMNVEV (reference sequence). The J segment lost 4 bases and the V segment lost 6 bases, leaving 5 bases of the junction unmatched.

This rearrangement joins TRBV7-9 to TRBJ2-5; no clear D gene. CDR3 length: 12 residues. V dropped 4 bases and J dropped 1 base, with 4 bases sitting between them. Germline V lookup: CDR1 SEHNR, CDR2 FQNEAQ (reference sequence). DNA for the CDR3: TGTGCCAGCAGCTCCAGCCAAGAGACCCAGTACTTC. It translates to CASSSSQETQYF.

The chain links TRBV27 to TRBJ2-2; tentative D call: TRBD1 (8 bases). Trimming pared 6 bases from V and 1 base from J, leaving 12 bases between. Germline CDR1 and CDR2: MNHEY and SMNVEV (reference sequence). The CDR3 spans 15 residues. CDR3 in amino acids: CASRAGQENTGELFF. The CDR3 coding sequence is TGTGCCAGCAGAGCGGGACAGGAGAACACCGGGGAGCTGTTTTTT.

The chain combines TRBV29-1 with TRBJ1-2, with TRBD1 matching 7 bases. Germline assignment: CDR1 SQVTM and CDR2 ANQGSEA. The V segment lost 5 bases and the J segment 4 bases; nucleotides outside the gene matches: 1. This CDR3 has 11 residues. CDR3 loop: CSVTGAYGYTF. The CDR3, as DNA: TGCAGCGTTACAGGGGCCTATGGCTACACCTTC.

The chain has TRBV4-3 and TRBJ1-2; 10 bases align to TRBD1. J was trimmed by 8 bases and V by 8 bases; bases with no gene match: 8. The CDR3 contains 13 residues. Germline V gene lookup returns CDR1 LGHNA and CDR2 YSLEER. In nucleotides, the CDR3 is TGCGCCAGCGGGGGACAGGGGTCGGGCGGCTACACCTTC. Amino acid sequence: CASGGQGSGGYTF.

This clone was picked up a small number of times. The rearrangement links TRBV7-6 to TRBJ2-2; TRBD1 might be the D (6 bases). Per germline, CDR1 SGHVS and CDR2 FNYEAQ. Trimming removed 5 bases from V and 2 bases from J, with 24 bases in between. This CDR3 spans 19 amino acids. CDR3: CASSPATDGTGINTGELFF. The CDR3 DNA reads TGTGCCAGCAGCCCTGCAACCGACGGCACAGGGATTAACACCGGGGAGCTGTTTTTT.